This TCR beta chain is from a study of blood T cell repertoires in COVID-19. Study-wide context: Researchers got acute and convalescent COVID-19 samples from the United States, Italy and Spain. T cells, B-cell-depleted T cells, or PBMCs supplied cDNA or gDNA.

This clone was observed a single time. The CDR3 spans 14 residues. With V trimmed by 5 bases and J by 4 bases, 3 bases remained unmatched. Germline loops: CDR1 MNHEY, CDR2 SVGAGI. Participants, about 18 to 100 years old, spanned more than 20 US areas. Each participant's cohort was designated according to participant-reported clinical history. The assay was immunoSEQ multiplex PCR, and TCRdb's table has in-frame clones only and misses some. This sample carries approximately 350,000 clones, about 90% of them seen once, and the ten largest clones take 3%. Sequenced input: PBMCs or T cells enriched from blood (not recorded which). The source of this sequence is a young woman who had recovered from COVID-19. The chain links TRBV6-5 to TRBJ2-4; 9 positions agree with TRBD1. The CDR3 region is CASSLGTGKNIQYF. The CDR3 DNA reads TGTGCCAGCAGTCTTGGGACAGGGAAAAACATTCAGTACTTC.